This is a list of T cell receptor beta chains from one sample in a study of blood T cell repertoires in COVID-19. This table comes from immunoSEQ multiplex PCR, and its TCRdb copy is limited to in-frame clones, with some not included. This table has 220,000 or so clones, about 90% appearing once. Sequences were obtained from peripheral blood. Receptors were obtained from a man aged 55 to 69 with COVID-19, enrolled during active disease. The CDR3 runs from the conserved cysteine through the conserved F or W. A D gene is named only where the DNA matches it firmly. The size of a clone is reported for some rows only, either as once, few or many, or as a class for expanded clones.

clone size: once; J gene: TRBJ1-2; D gene: TRBD1; V gene: TRBV19; CDR3 protein: CASSRQGAVGYTF; CDR3 DNA: TGTGCCAGTAGTAGGCAGGGGGCGGTTGGCTACACCTTC
clone size: .; J gene: TRBJ1-4; D gene: .; V gene: TRBV3-1/TRBV3-2; CDR3 protein: CASSQPLGPRGGEKLFF; CDR3 DNA: TGTGCCAGCAGCCAACCCCTTGGTCCGCGCGGGGGTGAAAAACTGTTTTTT
clone size: .; J gene: TRBJ2-1; D gene: .; V gene: TRBV6-5; CDR3 protein: CASRGGDGNEQFF; CDR3 DNA: TGTGCCAGCCGGGGTGGAGACGGAAATGAGCAGTTCTTC
clone size: .; J gene: TRBJ2-2; D gene: .; V gene: TRBV24-1; CDR3 protein: CATSDPGDHTGELFF; CDR3 DNA: TGTGCCACCAGTGATCCGGGGGACCACACCGGGGAGCTGTTTTTT
clone size: .; J gene: TRBJ2-5; D gene: TRBD1; V gene: TRBV7-9; CDR3 protein: CASSSMTGSKETQYF; CDR3 DNA: TGTGCCAGCAGCTCCATGACAGGGAGTAAAGAGACCCAGTACTTC
clone size: .; J gene: TRBJ2-1; D gene: .; V gene: TRBV3-1/TRBV3-2; CDR3 protein: CASSQGTFEQFF; CDR3 DNA: TGTGCCAGCAGCCAGGGGACATTTGAGCAGTTCTTC
clone size: .; J gene: TRBJ2-7; D gene: .; V gene: TRBV12-5; CDR3 protein: CASGLTLLTYEQYF; CDR3 DNA: TGTGCTAGTGGTTTGACATTATTGACCTACGAGCAGTACTTC
clone size: .; J gene: TRBJ2-7; D gene: .; V gene: TRBV7-2; CDR3 protein: CASSLGHLYEQYF; CDR3 DNA: TGTGCCAGCAGCTTAGGACACCTCTACGAGCAGTACTTC
clone size: .; J gene: TRBJ2-3; D gene: TRBD2; V gene: TRBV9; CDR3 protein: CASSSSGGAVDTQYF; CDR3 DNA: TGTGCCAGCAGCTCCAGCGGGGGGGCGGTGGATACGCAGTATTTT
clone size: .; J gene: TRBJ1-2; D gene: TRBD1; V gene: TRBV5-1; CDR3 protein: CASSLGGQGHGYTF; CDR3 DNA: TGCGCCAGCAGCTTAGGGGGACAGGGTCATGGCTACACCTTC
clone size: .; J gene: TRBJ1-1; D gene: TRBD1; V gene: TRBV27; CDR3 protein: CASRRQGNTEAFF; CDR3 DNA: TGTGCCAGCAGGAGACAGGGTAACACTGAAGCTTTCTTT
clone size: .; J gene: TRBJ2-1; D gene: TRBD1; V gene: TRBV3-1/TRBV3-2; CDR3 protein: CASSPRDRGYGEQFF; CDR3 DNA: TGTGCCAGCAGCCCCCGGGACAGGGGGTACGGTGAGCAGTTCTTC
clone size: .; J gene: TRBJ1-3; D gene: .; V gene: TRBV5-6; CDR3 protein: CASSLAGRDPGNTIYF; CDR3 DNA: TGTGCCAGCAGCTTGGCGGGCAGGGATCCTGGAAACACCATATATTTT
clone size: .; J gene: TRBJ1-2; D gene: .; V gene: TRBV6-5; CDR3 protein: CASRDRATARYTF; CDR3 DNA: TGTGCCAGCAGAGACAGAGCCACGGCCCGCTACACCTTC
clone size: .; J gene: TRBJ2-7; D gene: .; V gene: TRBV7-6; CDR3 protein: CASSVSTSRRVSEQYF; CDR3 DNA: TGTGCCAGCAGCGTCTCAACCTCCAGGAGGGTCTCCGAGCAGTACTTC
clone size: few; J gene: TRBJ1-2; D gene: TRBD1; V gene: TRBV19; CDR3 protein: CASRQSGQGLGGYTF; CDR3 DNA: TGTGCCAGTAGGCAGAGTGGACAGGGGCTCGGGGGCTACACCTTC
clone size: .; J gene: TRBJ2-3; D gene: .; V gene: TRBV7-9; CDR3 protein: CASSFPEGAAGGETDTQYF; CDR3 DNA: TGTGCCAGCAGCTTCCCTGAGGGGGCGGCGGGAGGTGAGACAGATACGCAGTATTTT
clone size: .; J gene: TRBJ2-1; D gene: TRBD1; V gene: TRBV24-1; CDR3 protein: CATSDYGQGASNEQFF; CDR3 DNA: TGTGCCACCAGTGATTACGGACAGGGGGCAAGCAATGAGCAGTTCTTC
clone size: .; J gene: TRBJ1-3; D gene: TRBD1; V gene: TRBV5-1; CDR3 protein: CASSWGTGSGNTIYF; CDR3 DNA: TGCGCCAGCAGCTGGGGGACAGGCTCTGGAAACACCATATATTTT
clone size: .; J gene: TRBJ2-1; D gene: TRBD2; V gene: TRBV3-1/TRBV3-2; CDR3 protein: CASSQILRTSGRYNEQFF; CDR3 DNA: TGTGCCAGCAGCCAAATACTACGGACTAGCGGGAGATACAATGAGCAGTTCTTC
clone size: .; J gene: TRBJ1-5; D gene: .; V gene: TRBV23-1; CDR3 protein: CASSQSMEEGDSGNQPQHF; CDR3 DNA: TGCGCCAGCAGTCAATCAATGGAGGAGGGTGATAGCGGCAATCAGCCCCAGCATTTT
clone size: once; J gene: TRBJ2-3; D gene: .; V gene: TRBV10-3; CDR3 protein: CAISEPGGSTDTQYF; CDR3 DNA: TGTGCCATCAGTGAACCAGGGGGGAGCACAGATACGCAGTATTTT
clone size: .; J gene: TRBJ1-5; D gene: .; V gene: TRBV5-8; CDR3 protein: CASTIRSRGNQPQHF; CDR3 DNA: TGTGCCAGCACCATTAGGAGCAGGGGAAATCAGCCCCAGCATTTT
clone size: .; J gene: TRBJ1-2; D gene: .; V gene: TRBV7-9; CDR3 protein: CASSLVQVAYGYTF; CDR3 DNA: TGTGCCAGCAGCTTAGTGCAGGTCGCTTATGGCTACACCTTC
clone size: .; J gene: TRBJ1-5; D gene: TRBD1; V gene: TRBV19; CDR3 protein: CASSTGTGTNQPQHF; CDR3 DNA: TGTGCCAGTAGTACCGGGACAGGGACAAATCAGCCCCAGCATTTT
clone size: .; J gene: TRBJ2-3; D gene: .; V gene: TRBV3-1/TRBV3-2; CDR3 protein: CASSQGTSTDTQYF; CDR3 DNA: TGTGCCAGCAGCCAGGGGACTAGCACAGATACGCAGTATTTT
clone size: .; J gene: TRBJ2-3; D gene: .; V gene: TRBV29-1; CDR3 protein: CSVGQGNTVGTQYF; CDR3 DNA: TGCAGCGTCGGGCAGGGGAACACAGTTGGTACGCAGTATTTT
clone size: .; J gene: TRBJ2-7; D gene: TRBD2; V gene: TRBV9; CDR3 protein: CASAPGGSTSESEQYF; CDR3 DNA: TGTGCCAGCGCCCCGGGGGGGAGCACTAGCGAAAGCGAGCAGTACTTC
clone size: .; J gene: TRBJ1-4; D gene: .; V gene: TRBV7-9; CDR3 protein: CASGNRATNEKLFF; CDR3 DNA: TGTGCCAGCGGAAACAGAGCAACTAATGAAAAACTGTTTTTT
clone size: .; J gene: TRBJ1-5; D gene: TRBD1; V gene: TRBV9; CDR3 protein: CASSLPIPDGQADNQPQHF; CDR3 DNA: TGTGCCAGCAGCCTCCCTATACCGGACGGACAGGCCGACAATCAGCCCCAGCATTTT
clone size: .; J gene: TRBJ1-1; D gene: .; V gene: TRBV9; CDR3 protein: CASSVEGALNTEAFF; CDR3 DNA: TGTGCCAGCAGCGTAGAAGGGGCCCTGAACACTGAAGCTTTCTTT